This T cell receptor (beta chain) was identified during a study of regulatory T cells in long-lasting Graves disease (TCRdb year 2021). As for the study more broadly: Patients with newly diagnosed Graves' disease had been on antithyroid drugs for under 3 months. A total of roughly 35 samples underwent TCR sequencing: some 13 from persistent and roughly 20 from newly diagnosed Graves' disease patients. The study was conducted in China and was registered as a clinical trial. This study used TCR sequencing and RNA sequencing of peripheral blood to compare persistent Graves' disease patients against newly diagnosed Graves' disease patients.

The library was built by means of multiplex PCR. The reads were generated on an Illumina HiSeq 4000. CDR3 regions were amplified by Arm-PCR with iRepertoire HTBI primers to construct TCR beta libraries. Before sequencing, the PCR products went through gel purification. Per the original workflow: A total of 62 TRBV and some 15 TRBJ segments were identified across samples and were used for gene usage analysis of CDR3 amino acid clonotypes. Filtered high-quality paired reads were merged into contigs using COPE and FqMerger. Contigs were aligned with BLAST to IMGT TRBV, TRBD and TRBJ reference genes, and CDR3 was defined per IMGT. Highly expanded clones were defined as clonotypes with a frequency above 0.1%. Shannon entropy was used to measure repertoire diversity, and the Gini coefficient was used to measure V-J evenness. A clonotype was considered public if more than one individual shared it. Clones were called with MiXCR by TCRdb after fastp trimmed the public reads at Q25, and only in-frame beta chains were retained. Each entry is one CDR3 protein sequence, shown with its most common DNA and genes. The V and J calls follow TCRdb's processing rather than the paper's. The sample table lists around 320,000 distinct CDR3 sequences, 16% of them with a count of one. Just under 30% of the sample is in the top ten clones.

From the cysteine up to the phenylalanine, the CDR3 has a length of 16 residues. The sequence is cut down to CDR3 DNA, 48 bases in frame from base 1. In the germline V gene, CDR1 corresponds to SGHRS and CDR2 to YFSETQ. Overall results and qualifications from the work: Only the TCR beta chain was sequenced and analyzed. Preferential use of TRBV28, TRBJ1-2 and TRBJ2-5 was observed in persistent disease, whereas TRBV20-1 and TRBJ2-1 were favored in newly diagnosed disease. Compared with newly diagnosed patients, persistent Graves' disease patients had lower TCR Shannon entropy and fewer highly expanded clones, which suggests clonal expansion. More public clonotypes were shared among persistent patients (2,741) than among newly diagnosed patients (more than 900). As a limitation, the authors acknowledged that the small sample size may reduce accuracy. Because the primary lesion, thyroid tissue, could not be accessed, the study looked at peripheral blood alone.

With regard to this clonotype: This receptor's antigen is unknown. Being one base from a much bigger clone, this may be a read error.

The time point label, read with the paper, signifies: newly diagnosed GD, antithyroid drugs for less than 3 months. For both TCR sequencing and RNA sequencing, RNA was extracted from PBMCs in TRIzol. The diagnosis of Graves' disease followed American Thyroid Association guidelines. Recruitment of patients was carried out at an endocrinology department in Xi'an, China. Each patient gave 7.5 to 10 milliliters of peripheral blood, collected in an EDTA anticoagulant tube. Ficoll Paque Plus density gradient separation was used to isolate PBMCs, and no additional T cell sorting was done. An Agilent 2100 Bioanalyzer and agarose gel were used to check RNA quality, and a NanoDrop 2000 was used to measure RNA concentration. These records were also assigned to another study, of T cells in Graves' hyperthyroidism and ophthalmopathy. As the second study states: Graves' hyperthyroidism was defined as stable when no progression to ophthalmopathy occurred over 18 months of follow-up. Hyperthyroidism patients were newly diagnosed, had a disease duration of under 2 months, and were aged 18 to 65 years. Patients with uncontrolled infections, other autoimmune diseases, pregnancy or lactation were excluded. Diagnoses were established on the basis of clinical symptoms, serum thyroxine and TRAb, thyroid ultrasound, and orbital computed tomography. The first round of RT-PCR for the TCR CDR3 was performed with the HTBI primer set and the Qiagen OneStep RT-PCR kit. Most expanded thyroid clonotypes (frequency above 0.001) were also found in blood, which suggests that blood repertoires may mirror thyroid immune responses. A 13 V-J signature model separated ophthalmopathy from stable hyperthyroidism, with around 91% sensitivity and 81.08% specificity in cross-validation and 80%/75% in testing. During validation, the model predicted progression to ophthalmopathy a median of roughly six months ahead of onset, with roughly 65% sensitivity and 72.22% specificity. To identify distinguishing TCR V-J signatures, a discovery cohort of about 95 patients was used, comprising some 45 with Graves' ophthalmopathy and some 60 with stable Graves' hyperthyroidism. Whether ophthalmopathy could be predicted prospectively was tested in an independent validation cohort made up of 18 to 20 hyperthyroidism patients plus 17 patients who later progressed to ophthalmopathy. The roughly 90 discovery patients were divided at random into training and test sets in a 7:3 ratio. In more than 5 Graves' hyperthyroidism patients, the study also compared T-cell repertoires from thyroid tissue with T-cell repertoires from blood. After blood sampling, hyperthyroidism patients were treated with methimazole at a starting dose of 30 mg daily, and ophthalmopathy patients were treated with high-dose intravenous methylprednisolone. A second multiplex PCR round built the libraries, followed by size selection and purification. Paired-end sequencing of the libraries was performed with 100 bp reads on an Illumina HiSeq2000. Raw data were processed with SOAPnuke, discarding reads with adapters, uncalled bases, mean Phred below 15, or no exact constant-primer or identifier match. COPE v1.2.5 was used to merge the high-quality paired reads, and each unique nucleotide sequence was defined as a clonotype. Clonotypes were aligned to IMGT TRBV, TRBD and TRBJ reference segments using MiTCR v1.1. Only V-J combinations with frequency above 0.0001, covering about 99% of repertoires, were analysed. The TCS score was defined as F50 (clonal expansion) divided by E x V (chaos), with BLOSUM62-based TCRdist calculated between CDR3 peptides within each V-J. Welch's t-statistics and random forest reduced just over 500 V-J features to 13, which were used in a naive Bayes classifier (R e1071). No statistical method was used to fix the sample size in advance, and group allocation was not hidden from the investigators. The paper describes TCR Vbeta CDR3 sequencing of fewer than 150 peripheral blood samples, made up of fewer than 50 ophthalmopathy patients, 70 to 75 hyperthyroidism patients and 17 progressor patients.

The chain joins TRBV5-1 to TRBJ2-2; TRBD2 aligns with 7 central bases. Sample: peripheral blood mononuclear cells (PBMCs), taken at new diagnosis, from a patient treated with antithyroid drugs. The sequence came from a man between 40 and 49 years old with Graves disease. Donor details come from another sample of the same person, matched by shared clones. This receptor carries the CDR3 CASGLVLAENTGELFF. In nucleotide form, the sequence is TGCGCCAGCGGCTTGGTTCTAGCGGAAAACACCGGGGAGCTGTTTTTT.